This T cell receptor beta chain was recorded in a study of T cell responses to AZD1222 COVID-19 vaccine. Clones were sequenced by immunoSEQ multiplex PCR, and TCRdb holds only the in-frame ones, with some missing. The table records about 82,000 clones, around nine tenths of them present only once. Study-wide points: Vaccine-associated CD4 TCRs ranged over spike, dominating at 160-218 and 743-854.

Comment on this clone: The antigen is unknown.

V lost 6 bases, J lost 1 base, and 10 bases lay in between. CDR1 and CDR2 from the germline V gene are MNHNY and SVGAGI (reference sequence). This CDR3 has 14 residues. The chain recombines TRBV6-6 with TRBJ1-3; D remains ambiguous. The receptor was isolated from an adult in good health. Sample: peripheral blood, taken on day 0 of AZD1222 vaccination. Here the CDR3 DNA reads TGTGCCAGCAGGTCGGACGTTTCTGGAAACACCATATATTTT. It codes for CASRSDVSGNTIYF.